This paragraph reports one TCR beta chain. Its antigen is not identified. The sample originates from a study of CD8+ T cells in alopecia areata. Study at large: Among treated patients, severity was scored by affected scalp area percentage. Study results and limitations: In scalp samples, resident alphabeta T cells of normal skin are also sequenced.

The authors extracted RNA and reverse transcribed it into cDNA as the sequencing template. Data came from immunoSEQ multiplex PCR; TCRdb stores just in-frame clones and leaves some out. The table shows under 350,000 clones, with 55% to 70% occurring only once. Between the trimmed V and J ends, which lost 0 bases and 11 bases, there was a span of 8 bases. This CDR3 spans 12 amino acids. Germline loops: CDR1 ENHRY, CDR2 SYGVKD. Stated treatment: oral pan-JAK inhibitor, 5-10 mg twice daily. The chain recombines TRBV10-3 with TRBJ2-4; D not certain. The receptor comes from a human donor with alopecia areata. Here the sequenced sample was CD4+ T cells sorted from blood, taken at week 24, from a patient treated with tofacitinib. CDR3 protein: CAISESLGVQYF. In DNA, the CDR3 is TGTGCCATCAGTGAGTCGTTGGGCGTTCAGTACTTC.